These 23 T cell receptor beta chains originate from one sample sequenced in a study of vaccination and CD4 T cells after COVID-19. Specified time point: late sampling 161 to 241 days after vaccination in a few convalescent patients. Noted treatment: approximately 11-day PBMC culture with coronavirus spike peptide pools or control peptides (ViraFEST assay). With the Oncomine TCR Beta short-read assay, DNA from cultured CD4+ T cells was sequenced. TCRdb ran MiXCR on the PCR reads and lists one entry per CDR3 protein. Of 15,000 to 20,000 distinct CDR3 sequences listed, around 50% are singletons. Their cognate antigens are unknown. Sample: CD4+ T cells from blood, cultured in vitro, taken about 7 months after SARS-CoV-2 vaccination. These receptors were taken from a human donor who had recovered from COVID-19.

The rearrangement uses TRBV20-1 and TRBJ2-1, with 7 positions matching TRBD2. This CDR3 has 14 residues. V was clipped by 3 bases and J by 6 bases; unmatched bases: 8. Germline V gene sequence: CDR1 DFQATT, CDR2 SNEGSKA (reference sequence). The CDR3 spells CSASTLSGGNEQFF. The CDR3 bases are TGCAGTGCTAGTACTCTCTCGGGAGGCAATGAGCAGTTCTTC.

DNA for the CDR3: TGTGCCAGCAGCCTGGAGGAGCAGTACTTC. Translation gives CASSLEEQYF. The V gene is TRBV4-2, the J gene TRBJ2-7; D gene uncertain. The CDR3 runs to 10 residues. CDR1 and CDR2 from the germline V gene are LGHNA and YNFKEQ. V was clipped by 4 bases and J by 7 bases, with 5 bases between them.

The chain employs TRBV7-2 and TRBJ1-2, with D possibly being TRBD1 (5 bases). The V and J ends lost 8 bases and 5 bases respectively, with 24 bases between them. This CDR3 is 16 amino acids long. Looked up from germline, CDR1 is SGHTA and CDR2 is FQGNSA. The CDR3 DNA follows: TGTGCCAGCGTTCCACCGGGGCCCGGGTCACATTATGGCTACACCTTC. Its protein product is CASVPPGPGSHYGYTF.

This clonotype is medium-sized. The CDR3: CASSLERDGEQYF. CDR3 coding DNA: TGTGCCAGCAGCTTAGAAAGGGACGGCGAGCAGTACTTC. The gene calls are TRBV7-2 and TRBJ2-7; D is possibly TRBD1 or TRBD2 (5 bases each). Germline assignment: CDR1 SGHTA and CDR2 FQGNSA. With 1 base removed from V and 6 bases from J, the gap between germline ends came to 10 bases. This CDR3 is 13 amino acids long.

This clonotype showed up just a few times. The chain links TRBV6-1 to TRBJ1-5, with 8 bases fitting TRBD1. Germline CDR1 reads MNHNS; CDR2 reads SASEGT. The V gene end was trimmed by 6 bases and the J gene end by 0 bases; junction bases not matched to a gene: 10. This CDR3 contains 17 residues. The CDR3 DNA sequence: TGTGCCAGCAGCAGGGGGACAGGACTATATAGCAATCAGCCCCAGCATTTT. Translating gives CASSRGTGLYSNQPQHF.

The genes are TRBV6-1 and TRBJ2-5; 7 bases map to TRBD2. Germline CDR1 reads MNHNS; CDR2 reads SASEGT. This CDR3 region has 19 residues. Trimming took 6 bases from V and 1 from J; bases not matched to a gene: 20. CDR3 DNA sequence: TGTGCCAGCAGCCCGAACCAGCATAGCGGGTCGGTGCTCCAAGAGACCCAGTACTTC. Translated, it gives CASSPNQHSGSVLQETQYF.

In the case of this clonotype: A read error may produce the germline difference seen at one junction end. V and J are TRBV15 and TRBJ1-2; D uncertain. CDR3 length equals 12 residues. The germline V gene encodes CDR1 LNHNV and CDR2 YYDKDF (reference sequence). The CDR3 region is CATSRVGAAHSF. The CDR3, as DNA: TGTGCCACCAGCAGAGTCGGCGCAGCCCATTCCTTC.

The genes are TRBV12-3 or TRBV12-4 and TRBJ2-7; 11 bases align to TRBD2. The CDR3 loop spans 16 amino acids. V shed 1 base, J shed 3 bases, and the junction held 5 bases outside the gene matches. The CDR3 DNA sequence: TGTGCCAGCAGTTTAGTAGTAGCGGGGGGGAACTACGAGCAGTACTTC. Amino acid sequence: CASSLVVAGGNYEQYF.

Remarks on this clonotype: The junction and the germline gene differ at one end; a read error may be behind it. The genes are TRBV7-7 and TRBJ2-5; 8 bases align to TRBD1. The CDR3 is 14 amino acids. Germline CDR1 SSHAT, CDR2 FNYEAQ (reference sequence). CDR3 sequence: CASSTQGAEETQYF. CDR3 coding DNA: TGTGCTAGCAGCACGCAGGGGGCGGAAGAGACCCAGTACTTC.

This clonotype is medium-sized. The chain uses TRBV7-9 and TRBJ2-3; 11 nucleotides match TRBD2. Germline values: CDR1 SEHNR, CDR2 FQNEAQ (reference sequence). J lost 0 bases, V lost 3 bases, and 2 bases had no gene match. The CDR3 has 16 residues. CDR3 sequence reads: CASSFRTSGSTDTQYF. The CDR3 DNA reads as TGTGCCAGCAGCTTTAGGACTAGCGGGAGCACAGATACGCAGTATTTT.

A single count supports this clonotype. The V and J genes are TRBV20-1 and TRBJ2-3; D is unresolved. Trimming left V 5 bases short and J 0 bases short, with 15 bases between. Germline-derived CDR1 and CDR2 are DFQATT and SNEGSKA (reference sequence). This CDR3 spans 15 amino acids. In DNA, the CDR3 is TGCAGTGCTGATTCTCGGGCGGCTAGCACAGATACGCAGTATTTT. Translation gives CSADSRAASTDTQYF.

This clonotype has more than one count but fewer than ten. This sequence joins TRBV6-1 and TRBJ1-2, with unresolved D. V lost 6 bases and J lost 4, with 15 bases in between. The germline gives CDR1 MNHNS, CDR2 SASEGT. The CDR3 contains 14 residues. The CDR3 reads CASSPRLGLYGYTF. The CDR3 DNA reads TGTGCCAGCAGCCCAAGGTTGGGCCTCTATGGCTACACCTTC.

By proportion, this clonotype is medium-sized. The rearrangement joins TRBV29-1 to TRBJ1-1; no firm D call. The V gene lost 5 bases and the J gene lost 3 bases, with 16 bases spanning the gap. The CDR3 runs to 14 residues. CDR1 and CDR2 (germline): SQVTM, ANQGSEA. CDR3 in amino acids: CSVMEGWAYTEAFF. CDR3 sequence (DNA): TGCAGCGTTATGGAGGGCTGGGCGTACACTGAAGCTTTCTTT.

This clonotype was detected once. The genes are TRBV7-8 and TRBJ2-1; 8 bases agree with TRBD2. The CDR3 sequence is 18 residues long. Germline-derived CDR1 and CDR2 are SGHVS and FQNEAQ. The junction had 12 bases not matched to a gene; V was cut back by 4 bases and J by 1 base. The CDR3 nucleotides read TGTGCCAGCAGCTCCCTACTTAGAGCGGGAGTGTCCTACAATGAGCAGTTCTTC. Residues: CASSSLLRAGVSYNEQFF.

The rearrangement links TRBV28 to TRBJ2-7, with 7 nucleotides matching TRBD1. Unmatched junction bases numbered 3, after V lost 5 bases and J lost 2 bases. The CDR3 spans 13 residues. In germline, CDR1 is MDHEN, CDR2 SYDVKM. The CDR3 nucleotides read TGTGCCAGCAGTCGGGACAGAACCTACGAGCAGTACTTC. Residues: CASSRDRTYEQYF.

This clonotype appeared a few times. CDR3 in amino acids: CASSLRYRVSYEQYF. The CDR3 DNA sequence: TGTGCCAGCAGCCTCCGTTACAGGGTCTCCTACGAGCAGTACTTC. V is TRBV7-2 and J is TRBJ2-7, with D tentatively TRBD1 (6 bases). Trimming removed 5 bases from V and 0 bases from J, with 14 bases in between. The CDR3 covers 15 residues. Germline loops: CDR1 SGHTA, CDR2 FQGNSA.

This chain uses TRBV7-2 with TRBJ2-7, with D possibly being TRBD1 (5 bases). The length of the CDR3 is 12 residues. Trimming took 5 bases from V and 3 from J, leaving 8 bases between them. Germline-derived CDR1 and CDR2 are SGHTA and FQGNSA. The CDR3 region is CASSPRVYEQYF. The CDR3 bases are TGTGCCAGCAGCCCCAGGGTCTACGAGCAGTACTTC.

The CDR3 DNA reads TGTGCCAGCAGCTTCTCGGCAAGCTCCTACAATGAGCAGTTCTTC. Protein sequence: CASSFSASSYNEQFF. This rearrangement joins TRBV7-3 to TRBJ2-1; the D is unclear. Germline values: CDR1 SGHTA, CDR2 FQGTGA. CDR3 length equals 15 residues. V lost 3 bases, J lost 0 bases, and 9 bases lay in between.

The chain combines TRBV19 with TRBJ2-5; TRBD2 aligns across 9 bases. The junction had 10 bases not matched to a gene; V was cut back by 5 bases and J by 3 bases. In germline, CDR1 is LNHDA, CDR2 SQIVND (reference sequence). The CDR3 covers 16 residues. The DNA of the CDR3 is TGTGCCAGTAGTCCCGGGACTAGCTGGGTGGAAGAGACCCAGTACTTC. Encoded protein: CASSPGTSWVEETQYF.

This clonotype was picked up one time. This chain links TRBV7-2 with TRBJ2-5; a possible D gene is TRBD2 (5 bases). Germline loops: CDR1 SGHTA, CDR2 FQGNSA. This CDR3 is built from 14 residues. Between the trimmed V and J ends, which lost 1 base and 4 bases, there was a span of 10 bases. The CDR3 DNA reads TGTGCCAGCAGCTTAGGCGGGTCGATAGAGACCCAGTACTTC. This gives the protein CASSLGGSIETQYF.

The chain joins TRBV5-4 to TRBJ1-2, with D perhaps TRBD1 (5 bases). Germline lookup yields CDR1 SGHNT and CDR2 YYREEE (reference sequence). The CDR3 extends over 14 amino acids. Trimming shortened V by 2 bases and J by 7 bases, and 15 bases separated the two germline ends. This chain's CDR3 is CASSLTVRVGGYTF. In nucleotides, the CDR3 is TGTGCCAGCAGCTTAACCGTCAGGGTTGGTGGCTACACCTTC. Full variable domain (remainder filled in from reference TRBV5-4 and TRBJ1-2): ETGVTQSPTHLIKTRGQQVTLRCSSQSGHNTVSWYQQALGQGPQFIFQYYREEENGRGNFPPRFSGLQFPNYSSELNVNALELDDSALYLCASSLTVRVGGYTFGSGTRLTVV.

This clonotype was recorded a few times. The V gene is TRBV6-1, the J gene TRBJ2-6; D not certain. V was pared by 6 bases and J by 4 bases, with 7 bases between. Germline CDR1 reads MNHNS; CDR2 reads SASEGT. CDR3 length: 13 amino acids. Written as DNA, the CDR3 is TGTGCCAGCAGCCTCCAGGGGGCCAACGTCCTGACTTTC. Its protein product is CASSLQGANVLTF.

By sample share, this clonotype is medium-sized. V usage is TRBV20-1 and J usage is TRBJ1-2; no clear D gene. The CDR3 has 14 amino acids. V lost 1 base to trimming and J lost 3 bases, with 12 bases between them. The germline V gene has CDR1 DFQATT and CDR2 SNEGSKA (reference sequence). The CDR3 sequence is CSARGPRGDYGYTF. The DNA for the CDR3 is TGCAGTGCTAGAGGCCCCCGTGGGGACTATGGCTACACCTTC.